This record covers a single T cell receptor beta chain. It has no known antigen specificity. Base qualities are not recorded, but no much larger clone differs from it by a single base. The data were taken from a study of blood T cell repertoires in COVID-19 (dated by TCRdb to about 2020). Context from the whole study: Collaborator samples came from the United States, Italy and Spain and covered acute and convalescent phases of COVID-19. The dataset comprised deeply sampled blood TCRbeta repertoires from subjects exposed to, actively infected with, or recovered from COVID-19. Sample metadata almost always included a de-identified subject ID, COVID-19 status, age in years and sex. The repertoires were released in a freely available public database intended as a resource for research on the immune response to SARS-CoV-2. The material from the prospective study consisted of cDNA or gDNA derived from T cells, B-cell-depleted T cells, or PBMCs. The samples were drawn from the first 160 participants of the ongoing ImmuneRACE study and from 1,200 or so subjects provided by 6 global collaborators. Where available, HLA class I and class II types were taken from metadata supplied by the sample provider and were not determined by assay-based typing.

V was cut back by 4 bases and J by 2 bases, leaving a gap of 13 bases between them. Its CDR3 holds 14 amino acids, cysteine through phenylalanine. Only the CDR3 region is kept as DNA, spanning 42 bases read in frame from base 1. From the germline V gene (reference sequence), CDR1 is GTSNPN and CDR2 is SVGIG. The collaborating institutions used their own protocols to collect whole blood in K2EDTA tubes. Collaborator samples were shipped for TCRbeta analysis as frozen whole blood, isolated PBMCs, or DNA extracted from either sample type. TCRbeta CDR3 regions were amplified from genomic DNA by means of the immunoSEQ Assay, a bias-controlled multiplex PCR. The paper's data handling went like this. Nucleated cell counts per sample were estimated from amplification of reference gene primers within the assay. To quantify the absolute abundance of each unique TCRbeta CDR3 rearrangement, sequence reads were collapsed and filtered. For each sample, productive Simpson clonality was calculated by taking the square root of Simpson's diversity index across productive rearrangements. TCRdb took over this immuneACCESS table, retaining in-frame rearrangements with V and J assigned. Such tables are incomplete; in checked studies, under half of the missing clones stem from an unresolved V gene, and the remainder is unexplained. Clone size and the V and J calls come from that table; the DNA yielded D and trimming. This sample holds tens of thousands of clones; roughly 85% were observed only once. The top ten hold 15% to 20% of the sample.

Broad study findings and their caveats: The quantity of clinical and demographic metadata differed by source and by participant and was supplied without curation.

The sequence links TRBV30 to TRBJ2-3; the D gene is not confidently resolved. This receptor was identified in an elderly woman with acute or convalescent COVID-19. Source material: peripheral blood. The CDR3 corresponds to CAWKYDTVTDTQYF. The nucleotide sequence reads as follows: TGTGCCTGGAAATATGACACAGTCACAGATACGCAGTATTTT.